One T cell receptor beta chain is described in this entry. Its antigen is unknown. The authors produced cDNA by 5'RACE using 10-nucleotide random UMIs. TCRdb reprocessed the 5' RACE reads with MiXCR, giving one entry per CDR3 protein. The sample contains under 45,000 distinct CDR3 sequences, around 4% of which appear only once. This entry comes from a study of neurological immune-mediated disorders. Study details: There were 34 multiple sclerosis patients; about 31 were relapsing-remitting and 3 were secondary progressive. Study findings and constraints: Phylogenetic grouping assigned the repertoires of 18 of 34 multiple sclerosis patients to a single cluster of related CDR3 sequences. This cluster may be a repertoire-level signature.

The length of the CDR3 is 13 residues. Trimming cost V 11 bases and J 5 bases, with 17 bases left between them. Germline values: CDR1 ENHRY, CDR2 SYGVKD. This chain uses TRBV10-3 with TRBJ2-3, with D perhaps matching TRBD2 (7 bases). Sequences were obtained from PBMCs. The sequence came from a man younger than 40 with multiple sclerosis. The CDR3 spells CAATGGPEDTQYF. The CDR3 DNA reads TGTGCCGCGACCGGGGGGCCAGAAGATACGCAGTATTTT.